This entry features one T cell receptor (beta chain) sequence. Sequencing was at survey level. Assay used: immunoSEQ multiplex PCR; TCRdb lists only in-frame clones, some missing. Altogether tens of thousands of clones are present, around 85% being singletons, with the ten largest covering approximately 3.7%. These data are taken from a study of pediatric ulcerative colitis. Study summary: Ulcerative colitis patients had pancolitis or left-sided colitis, with confirming histology.

The ends were cut back, 1 base at V and 4 bases at J, with 10 bases in the middle. The CDR3 loop spans 14 amino acids. Germline assignment: CDR1 LNHNV and CDR2 YYDKDF (reference sequence). The genes are TRBV15 and TRBJ1-1, with unresolved D. The receptor was derived from a boy between 10 and 17 years old with severe ulcerative colitis. Source material: blood. In DNA, the CDR3 is TGTGCCACCAGCAGAGCATACGTAAGCACTGAAGCTTTCTTT. Amino acids: CATSRAYVSTEAFF.